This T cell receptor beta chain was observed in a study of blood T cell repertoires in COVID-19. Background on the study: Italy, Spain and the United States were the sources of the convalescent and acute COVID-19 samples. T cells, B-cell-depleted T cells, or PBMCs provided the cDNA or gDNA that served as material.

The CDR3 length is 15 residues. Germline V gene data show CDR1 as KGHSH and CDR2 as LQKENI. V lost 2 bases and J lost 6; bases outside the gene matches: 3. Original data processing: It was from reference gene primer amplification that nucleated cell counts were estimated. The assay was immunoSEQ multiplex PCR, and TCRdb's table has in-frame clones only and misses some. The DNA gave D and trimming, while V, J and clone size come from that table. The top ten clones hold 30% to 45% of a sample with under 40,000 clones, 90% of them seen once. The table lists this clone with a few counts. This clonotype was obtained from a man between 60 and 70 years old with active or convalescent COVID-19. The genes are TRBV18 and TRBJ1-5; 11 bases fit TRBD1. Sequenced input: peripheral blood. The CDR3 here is CASSPGQGAGQPQHF. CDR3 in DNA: TGTGCCAGCTCACCAGGACAGGGGGCAGGTCAGCCCCAGCATTTT.